Below are 10 T cell receptor beta chains sequenced from a single sample in a study of blood T cell repertoires in COVID-19. Only in-frame clones appear in the TCRdb table, and some are missing; sequencing was by immunoSEQ multiplex PCR. The sample lists some 120,000 clones; 80% were seen once. Sample: peripheral blood. These receptors were collected from a man between 65 and 85 years old with acute or convalescent COVID-19.

CDR3 amino acids: CASGNRAINEKLFF. The DNA for the CDR3 is TGTGCCAGCGGCAACAGGGCCATTAATGAAAAACTGTTTTTT. V gene TRBV2 combines with J gene TRBJ1-4; possible D gene TRBD1, 6 bases. CDR3 length: 14 amino acids. Trimming took 8 bases from V and 4 from J, leaving 14 bases between them. Germline V CDR1 and CDR2: SNHLY, FYNNEI.

This sequence joins TRBV2 and TRBJ2-3; D is uncertain. Trimming shortened V by 7 bases and J by 9 bases, and 11 bases separated the two germline ends. The CDR3 is 11 residues long. Germline-derived CDR1 and CDR2 are SNHLY and FYNNEI. The CDR3, as DNA: TGTGCCAGCACCCCCGGTAGAACGCAGTATTTT. As protein: CASTPGRTQYF.

The chain uses TRBV20-1 and TRBJ2-7; the D is unclear. V was shortened by 5 bases and J by 0 bases, with 5 bases between the two germline ends. Per germline, CDR1 DFQATT and CDR2 SNEGSKA (reference sequence). The CDR3 contains 11 residues. Here the CDR3 reads CSASRSYEQYF. CDR3 sequence (DNA): TGCAGTGCTTCCCGCTCCTACGAGCAGTACTTC.

The chain couples TRBV12-3 or TRBV12-4 to TRBJ1-1; weak D call: TRBD1 (6 bases). The CDR3 has 13 residues. Trimming removed 7 bases at V and 1 base at J, with 10 bases between. CDR3 coding DNA: TGTGCCAGCACCATAGGGGGGAACACTGAAGCTTTCTTT. It is translated as CASTIGGNTEAFF.

V is TRBV12-5 and J is TRBJ2-3; tentative D call: TRBD1 (5 bases). CDR1 is LGHNT and CDR2 is FRNRAP in the germline V gene. Trimming removed 7 bases from V and 2 bases from J, with 13 bases in between. The CDR3 spans 14 residues. CDR3 amino acids: CASVRGLHTDTQYF. In DNA form, the CDR3 reads TGTGCTAGTGTAAGGGGCCTTCACACAGATACGCAGTATTTT.

This sequence joins TRBV12-2 and TRBJ1-2. TRBV12-2 is a pseudogene. The CDR3 is 13 residues long. This chain's CDR3 is CASRLVAERSYTF. The DNA of the CDR3 is TGTGCAAGTCGCTTAGTCGCGGAAAGGAGCTACACCTTC.

The rearrangement joins TRBV12-5 to TRBJ1-5, with 8 bases matching TRBD1. The CDR3 has 17 residues. The germline gives CDR1 LGHNT, CDR2 FRNRAP. After removal of 4 bases from V and 3 bases from J, the junction contained 11 bases not matched to a gene. CDR3 amino acids: CASGSPAGTGYNQPQHF. The DNA of the CDR3 is TGTGCTAGTGGTTCCCCCGCCGGGACAGGCTACAATCAGCCCCAGCATTTT.

V usage is TRBV18 and J usage is TRBJ2-7, with D perhaps TRBD2 (5 bases). Trimming took off 4 bases at V and 7 bases at J, with 17 bases between the two ends. This CDR3 comprises 14 residues. Germline CDR1 KGHSH, CDR2 LQKENI. For the CDR3, the DNA is TGTGCCAGCTCACTAGGCCCGGGTGAGCGGGAGCAGTACTTC. Translation: CASSLGPGEREQYF.

The J gene is TRBJ2-1, the V gene TRBV7-3; D perhaps matches TRBD1 (5 bases). The ends were cut back, 0 bases at V and 4 bases at J, with 19 bases in the middle. Germline V gives CDR1 SGHTA, CDR2 FQGTGA. This CDR3 region has 18 residues. In nucleotides, the CDR3 is TGTGCCAGCAGCTTAACGGGGCTGCCTCTGGTTGGATACAATGAGCAGTTCTTC. It encodes CASSLTGLPLVGYNEQFF. Combining the CDR3 with reference TRBV7-3 and TRBJ2-1 gives the whole variable domain GAGVSQTPSNKVTEKGKYVELRCDPISGHTALYWYRQSLGQGPEFLIYFQGTGAADDSGLPNDRFFAVRPEGSVSTLKIQRTERGDSAVYLCASSLTGLPLVGYNEQFFGPGTRLTVL.

The rearrangement uses TRBV19 and TRBJ2-3, with D maybe TRBD2 (6 bases). The germline V gene encodes CDR1 LNHDA and CDR2 SQIVND (reference sequence). CDR3 length: 12 residues. The V end was cut by 6 bases, the J end by 5 bases, with 9 bases between. The CDR3 loop is CASRSGGDTQYF. CDR3 DNA sequence: TGTGCCAGTAGGTCCGGGGGAGATACGCAGTATTTT.